The 21 T cell receptor beta chains below were found in one sample sequenced in a study of shared clonotypes between healthy human individuals. TCRdb keeps only in-frame clones here, not all; method: immunoSEQ multiplex PCR. The repertoire includes about 1.5 million clones, around 95% of them detected once, and over 1% sits in the top ten. The sequencing input was naive CD4+ T cells sorted from blood. As to subset: CD45RA+ positively selected. The receptor source for this set is a man aged 25 to 45 in good health.

This chain uses TRBV18 with TRBJ2-2; D unresolved. The germline V and J ends were trimmed by 2 bases and 3 bases, with 4 bases remaining between them. CDR1 KGHSH and CDR2 LQKENI come from the germline V gene. The CDR3 has 13 amino acids. CDR3 sequence (DNA): TGTGCCAGCTCACCAGTAGACACCGGGGAGCTGTTTTTT. It codes for CASSPVDTGELFF.

V usage is TRBV5-1 and J usage is TRBJ2-3, with 8 bases matching TRBD2. The trim removed 4 bases at V and 4 bases at J, leaving 5 bases unmatched. CDR1 and CDR2 (germline): SGHRS, YFSETQ. CDR3 length equals 14 residues. The CDR3 here is CASSQSGRSDTQYF. The CDR3 DNA is TGCGCCAGCAGCCAAAGCGGGAGATCAGATACGCAGTATTTT.

The chain uses TRBV19 and TRBJ2-5, with D possibly matching TRBD2 (5 bases). The CDR3 sequence is 14 residues long. Trimming took off 3 bases at V and 1 base at J, with 9 bases between the two ends. Per germline, CDR1 LNHDA and CDR2 SQIVND (reference sequence). The CDR3: CASSMGSFQETQYF. The CDR3 nucleotides read TGTGCCAGTAGTATGGGGAGTTTCCAAGAGACCCAGTACTTC. The whole variable domain, filled in from reference TRBV19 and TRBJ2-5, reads DGGITQSPKYLFRKEGQNVTLSCEQNLNHDAMYWYRQDPGQGLRLIYYSQIVNDFQKGDIAEGYSVSREKKESFPLTVTSAQKNPTAFYLCASSMGSFQETQYFGPGTRLLVL.

Comments on this clone: A read error may account for a junction end that differs from germline. The J gene is TRBJ2-4, the V gene TRBV11-2, with TRBD1 matching over 7 bases. CDR3 length: 16 residues. Germline assignment: CDR1 SGHAT and CDR2 FQNNGV. This chain's CDR3 is CASSLETGVAKNIQYF. The CDR3 coding sequence is TGTGCCAGCAGCCTAGAAACAGGGGTCGCCAAAAACATTCAGTACTTC.

The rearrangement links TRBV2 to TRBJ2-7; 12 bases map to TRBD2. The ends lost 7 bases at V and 4 bases at J; junction bases unmatched: 5. Germline CDR1 and CDR2: SNHLY and FYNNEI. The CDR3 is 14 residues long. The CDR3 region is CASIRTSGAYEQYF. The CDR3 region has the DNA TGTGCCAGCATCCGGACTAGCGGGGCGTACGAGCAGTACTTC.

J is TRBJ2-3 and V is TRBV25-1; 9 bases align to TRBD2. The CDR3 sequence is 16 residues long. The J segment lost 1 base and the V segment lost 3 bases, leaving 5 bases of the junction unmatched. Germline CDR1 reads MGHDK; CDR2 reads SYGVNS. This chain's CDR3 is CASSEGTSRRTDTQYF. CDR3 nucleotide sequence: TGTGCCAGCAGTGAGGGGACTAGCAGACGCACAGATACGCAGTATTTT.

This rearrangement joins TRBV6-6 to TRBJ2-1; 12 positions agree with TRBD2. V shed 7 bases, J shed 9 bases, and the junction held 10 bases outside the gene matches. Germline V CDR1 and CDR2: MNHNY, SVGAGI (reference sequence). The CDR3 has 15 residues. The CDR3, as DNA: TGTGCCAGCACACCTCTAGCGGGAGGGCTCGGTGAGCAGTTCTTC. Encoded protein: CASTPLAGGLGEQFF.

The rearrangement uses TRBV18 and TRBJ2-3; no definite D call. The germline V gene has CDR1 KGHSH and CDR2 LQKENI. Trimming shortened V by 6 bases and J by 3 bases, and 13 bases separated the two germline ends. The CDR3 length is 14 residues. The CDR3 coding sequence is TGTGCCAGCTCCCCCGCGACAAAGACAGATACGCAGTATTTT. Amino acid sequence: CASSPATKTDTQYF.

This chain's CDR3 is CASSAHRGLESSYTF. The CDR3 coding sequence is TGTGCCAGCAGTGCTCACAGGGGGTTGGAATCGAGCTACACCTTC. The chain combines TRBV6-1 with TRBJ1-2; 8 bases are a match to TRBD1. Trimming at V came to 4 bases and at J to 9 bases, leaving 13 bases not matched to a gene. Germline V CDR1 and CDR2: MNHNS, SASEGT. CDR3 length equals 15 residues.

The rearrangement uses TRBV7-2 and TRBJ2-3; unclear D gene. V was shortened by 4 bases and J by 2 bases, with 10 bases between the two germline ends. CDR1 and CDR2 from the germline V gene are SGHTA and FQGNSA. This CDR3 spans 14 amino acids. CDR3 in DNA: TGTGCCAGCAGCTATCCGGGCGTCACAGATACGCAGTATTTT. It codes for CASSYPGVTDTQYF.

This clone appeared a single time. The chain is built from TRBV15 and TRBJ1-3; D is unresolved. This CDR3 contains 14 residues. Germline V gives CDR1 LNHNV, CDR2 YYDKDF (reference sequence). With 0 bases removed from V and 2 bases from J, the gap between germline ends came to 5 bases. CDR3 bases: TGTGCCACCAGCAGAGATCCAACTGGAAACACCATATATTTT. It encodes CATSRDPTGNTIYF.

The chain recombines TRBV7-8 with TRBJ2-3, with no clear D. This CDR3 has 15 residues. Germline CDR1 is SGHVS and CDR2 is FQNEAQ. V was trimmed by 3 bases and J by 0 bases, leaving 10 bases between them. The CDR3 protein is CASSFRRSSTDTQYF. The CDR3 DNA reads as TGTGCCAGCAGCTTTCGGCGGAGCAGCACAGATACGCAGTATTTT.

The chain recombines TRBV30 with TRBJ2-4; 9 bases agree with TRBD2. Trimming at V came to 1 base and at J to 4 bases, leaving 20 bases not matched to a gene. Germline V lookup: CDR1 GTSNPN, CDR2 SVGIG (reference sequence). This CDR3 has 20 residues. Written as DNA, the CDR3 is TGTGCCTGGAGTGGAGCCCGGGGCGGGGGGGTCTCGGGCTGGAAAAACATTCAGTACTTC. Translation gives CAWSGARGGGVSGWKNIQYF.

The chain links TRBV18 to TRBJ1-4; tentatively, D is TRBD1 (6 bases). Germline CDR1 KGHSH, CDR2 LQKENI. The germline V and J ends were trimmed by 2 bases and 6 bases, with 10 bases remaining between them. This CDR3 region has 14 residues. The CDR3 nucleotides read TGTGCCAGCTCACCAGGGGGCATGGATGAAAAACTGTTTTTT. Translated, it gives CASSPGGMDEKLFF.

The chain employs TRBV6-7 and TRBJ2-6; a possible D gene is TRBD2 (7 bases). TRBV6-7 is recorded as an ORF, its role being uncertain. Trimming shortened V by 2 bases and J by 0 bases, and 14 bases separated the two germline ends. The CDR3 runs to 18 residues. The CDR3 nucleotides are TGTGCCAGCAGTTACCGGGGGGCGGCTAGCTCTGGGGCCAACGTCCTGACTTTC. Protein: CASSYRGAASSGANVLTF.

The genes are TRBV11-2 and TRBJ2-7; TRBD2 agrees at 12 bases. J gave up 5 bases and V 1 base, and 12 bases lay outside the gene matches. Germline CDR1 reads SGHAT; CDR2 reads FQNNGV. The CDR3 has 18 residues. CDR3 nucleotides: TGTGCCAGCAGCTTAGCTGTGCTAGCGGGAGGGCCCTGGAACGAGCAGTACTTC. Translating it yields CASSLAVLAGGPWNEQYF.

DNA of the CDR3: TGTGCCAGCAGTTCGGATATTCGCGGCGAGCAGTACTTC. Translated: CASSSDIRGEQYF. V usage is TRBV28 and J usage is TRBJ2-7; no clear D. The CDR3 is made up of 13 amino acids. Trimming removed 4 bases from V and 6 bases from J, with 13 bases in between. Per the germline V gene, CDR1 is MDHEN and CDR2 is SYDVKM. Full variable domain (missing parts from reference TRBV28 and TRBJ2-7): DVKVTQSSRYLVKRTGEKVFLECVQDMDHENMFWYRQDPGLGLRLIYFSYDVKMKEKGDIPEGYSVSREKKERFSLILESASTNQTSMYLCASSSDIRGEQYFGPGTRLTVT.

The gene calls are TRBV5-6 and TRBJ1-4, with TRBD1 as a possible D gene (6 bases). Germline V CDR1 and CDR2: SGHDT, YYEEEE. The CDR3 contains 16 residues. V was cut by 2 bases and J by 0 bases, with 11 bases left in between. The CDR3 DNA sequence: TGTGCCAGCAGCTTTAGGACAGTCGCAACTAATGAAAAACTGTTTTTT. Translating gives CASSFRTVATNEKLFF.

V gene TRBV29-1 combines with J gene TRBJ2-4; TRBD2 agrees at 13 bases. With V trimmed by 6 bases and J by 0 bases, 5 bases remained unmatched. CDR3 length: 16 residues. Germline loops: CDR1 SQVTM, CDR2 ANQGSEA. In DNA, the CDR3 is TGCAGCGTGGGGGGACTAGCGGGGTTAGCCAAAAACATTCAGTACTTC. This sequence encodes CSVGGLAGLAKNIQYF.

The chain couples TRBV5-4 to TRBJ1-1; a possible D gene is TRBD1 (5 bases). The V end was cut by 4 bases, the J end by 4 bases, with 8 bases between. From germline, CDR1 is SGHNT and CDR2 YYREEE (reference sequence). This CDR3 comprises 12 residues. CDR3: CASSGGGTEAFF. The CDR3 DNA follows: TGTGCCAGCAGCGGGGGGGGCACTGAAGCTTTCTTT.

The chain recombines TRBV7-2 with TRBJ1-2; D remains unclear. Between the trimmed V and J ends, which lost 3 bases and 1 base, there was a span of 12 bases. Germline CDR1 is SGHTA and CDR2 is FQGNSA. CDR3 length equals 15 residues. The DNA of the CDR3 is TGTGCCAGCAGCTTGGTTGTACTGGGTAACTATGGCTACACCTTC. Translated: CASSLVVLGNYGYTF.